A selection of T cell receptor beta chains follows, all from one sample in a study of shared clonotypes between healthy human individuals. The method was immunoSEQ multiplex PCR; TCRdb's version includes in-frame clones alone and lacks a portion of them. The sample holds over a million clones, less than 99% seen once. The sample consisted of naive CD4+ T cells sorted from blood. The receptors come from a man aged 25 to 45 in good health. Each CDR3 is given with its conserved first and last residue. A D gene is named only where the DNA matches it firmly. Size tells how often a clone was seen (once, few, many) or the class of an expanded clone, and some rows leave it out.

>TRBD2|TRBJ2-1|.|TRBV7-2
TGTGCCAGCAGCCAGGGAAGCGGGAGGGTTTACAATGAGCAGTTCTTC
CASSQGSGRVYNEQFF
>.|TRBJ1-1|.|TRBV6-1
TGTGCCAGCAGTGAATTCCGGGGTTCAGCTTTCTTT
CASSEFRGSAFF
>TRBD1|TRBJ1-1|.|TRBV25-1
TGTGCCAGCAGTGACCCCGGGACAGGGGGTGTGACTGAAGCTTTCTTT
CASSDPGTGGVTEAFF
>TRBD2|TRBJ2-2|.|TRBV19
TGTGCCAGTAGTATCTCGACTAGCGGGAGACCCGGGGAGCTGTTTTTT
CASSISTSGRPGELFF
>.|TRBJ2-4|.|TRBV29-1
TGCAGCGTTGTTCCAGGAAGGGCCTCAGCCAAAAACATTCAGTACTTC
CSVVPGRASAKNIQYF
>.|TRBJ2-1|.|TRBV7-8
TGTGCCAGCTCCTCCTTAAGGAAGAATGAGCAGTTCTTC
CASSSLRKNEQFF
>TRBD1|TRBJ1-2|.|TRBV28
TGTGCCAGCAGTTTAGGGACAGGGATCTATGGCTACACCTTC
CASSLGTGIYGYTF
>TRBD1|TRBJ2-5|.|TRBV9
TGTGCCAGCAGCCCGGGACAGAAAGAGACCCAGTACTTC
CASSPGQKETQYF
>.|TRBJ2-3|.|TRBV13
TGTGCCAGCAGCTTAGGCCCACCTCGTGGGACAGATACGCAGTATTTT
CASSLGPPRGTDTQYF
>TRBD1|TRBJ2-7|once|TRBV5-1
TGCGCCAGCAGCCAGGGGACAGGGGTGTCCTACGAGCAGTACTTC
CASSQGTGVSYEQYF
>.|TRBJ2-2|.|TRBV10-1
TGCGCCAGCAGGTCAGCCTACACCGGGGAGCTGTTTTTT
CASRSAYTGELFF
>.|TRBJ2-7|.|TRBV4-3
TGCGCCAGCAGCCAGACCTTAGGGAGCTCCTACGAGCAGTACTTC
CASSQTLGSSYEQYF
>.|TRBJ1-4|.|TRBV6-6
TGTGCCAGCAGCAAACGGGCAACTAATGAAAAACTGTTTTTT
CASSKRATNEKLFF
>.|TRBJ2-7|.|TRBV4-3
TGCGCCAGCAGCCAAGACGGGGGGCTTGGCTACGAGCAGTACTTC
CASSQDGGLGYEQYF
>.|TRBJ1-1|.|TRBV28
TGTGCCAGCAGCGGACTCGGAGCAGGGACGGTCACTGAAGCTTTCTTT
CASSGLGAGTVTEAFF
>TRBD2|TRBJ2-1|once|TRBV11-1
TGTGCCAGCAGCTTAACCCTAGCGGGAGACAATGAGCAGTTCTTC
CASSLTLAGDNEQFF
>TRBD1|TRBJ2-1|.|TRBV7-6
TGTGCCAGCAGCTTCCAGGGGGCGGCGGGTTACAATGAGCAGTTCTTC
CASSFQGAAGYNEQFF
>.|TRBJ1-2|.|TRBV19
TGTGCCAGTAGTATAGAAGCAGGGAGCTACACCTTC
CASSIEAGSYTF
>.|TRBJ2-5|.|TRBV6-6
TGTGCCAGCAGTTACGGGGTGGAGACCCAGTACTTC
CASSYGVETQYF
>.|TRBJ2-5|.|TRBV2
TGTGCCAGCAGATCGGTCTCTCTGGGGGAGACCCAGTACTTC
CASRSVSLGETQYF
>.|TRBJ2-1|once|TRBV29-1
TGCAGCGCAGGGTTAGGATACAATGAGCAGTTCTTC
CSAGLGYNEQFF
>TRBD2|TRBJ2-5|.|TRBV5-6
TGTGCCAGCAGCTTGCGGGGTAGCGGGAGCATTCAAGAGACCCAGTACTTC
CASSLRGSGSIQETQYF
>.|TRBJ2-1|once|TRBV2
TGTGCCAGCAGTGTGACAGGGGGCTTCGGGACTAGCGCATACAATGAGCAGTTCTTC
CASSVTGGFGTSAYNEQFF
>TRBD2|TRBJ2-7|.|TRBV7-2
TGTGCCAGCAGCTTAGCAACTAGCGGCTCCTACGAGCAGTACTTC
CASSLATSGSYEQYF
>TRBD2|TRBJ2-7|.|TRBV28
TGTGCCAGCGCCCTTTCGGGGGGCTCCTACGAGCAGTACTTC
CASALSGGSYEQYF
>.|TRBJ2-2|.|TRBV11-3
TGTGCCAGCAGCGAGGGGTGGCCTAACACCGGGGAGCTGTTTTTT
CASSEGWPNTGELFF
>.|TRBJ1-2|.|TRBV5-1
TGCGCCAGCAGCTGGGACAAAACTAACTATGGCTACACCTTC
CASSWDKTNYGYTF
>TRBD2|TRBJ2-1|once|TRBV18
TGTGCCAGCTCTACCACGGCGGGAGGGACTTTGAGCTCCTACAATGAGCAGTTCTTC
CASSTTAGGTLSSYNEQFF
>TRBD1|TRBJ2-7|.|TRBV5-4
TGTGCCAGCAGCCCCGGGACAGGGGTCTACGAGCAGTACTTC
CASSPGTGVYEQYF
>.|TRBJ2-4|once|TRBV5-1
TGCGCCAGCAGCTTGGGCTCAGGGACAAGATTAGCCAAAAACATTCAGTACTTC
CASSLGSGTRLAKNIQYF
>.|TRBJ2-6|.|TRBV5-1
TGCGCCAGCAGCTTGGTACCAGCTTCCTCTGGGGCCAACGTCCTGACTTTC
CASSLVPASSGANVLTF
>TRBD1|TRBJ2-2|.|TRBV5-1
TGCGCCAGCAGCGCCGGGACAGGGGGCGGGGAGCTGTTTTTT
CASSAGTGGGELFF
>TRBD2|TRBJ2-3|.|TRBV2
TGTGCCAGCAGTGAGGAAGCGGGAGGGCCGGGCGATACGCAGTATTTT
CASSEEAGGPGDTQYF
>TRBD2|TRBJ2-2|.|TRBV7-9
TGTGCCAGCAGCTTAGGCAGCGGGAGCACCGGGGAGCTGTTTTTT
CASSLGSGSTGELFF
>.|TRBJ2-2|.|TRBV6-6
TGTGCCAGCAGACAGGGAACTGGAACCGGGGAGCTGTTTTTT
CASRQGTGTGELFF
>.|TRBJ1-2|.|TRBV2
TGTGCCAGCAACCCTTGGGGAAACGATGGCTACACCTTC
CASNPWGNDGYTF
>TRBD1|TRBJ1-5|.|TRBV10-3
TGTGCCATCAGTGAGTTACGACAGGGATTGCAGCCCCAGCATTTT
CAISELRQGLQPQHF
>TRBD1|TRBJ2-5|.|TRBV5-1
TGCGCCAGCAGTTTTGGACAGGAAGAGACCCAGTACTTC
CASSFGQEETQYF
>.|TRBJ1-5|once|TRBV10-3
TGTGCCATCAGTGAAAAGGACGGGTATCAGCCCCAGCATTTT
CAISEKDGYQPQHF
>.|TRBJ2-2|.|TRBV7-8
TGTGCCAGCAGCTTAGTGAGGGGGACCGGGGAGCTGTTTTTT
CASSLVRGTGELFF
>TRBD1|TRBJ2-5|.|TRBV18
TGTGCCAGCTCACCTCGCGCGGTGCAGGGGGCGTTATTCTGGGAGACCCAGTACTTC
CASSPRAVQGALFWETQYF
>.|TRBJ2-1|.|TRBV20-1
TGCAGTGCTCTGAACAATGAGCAGTTCTTC
CSALNNEQFF
>TRBD2|TRBJ2-3|.|TRBV27
TGTGCCAGCAGTTCCGCGGGAGGGCACACAGATACGCAGTATTTT
CASSSAGGHTDTQYF
>TRBD2|TRBJ2-1|.|TRBV7-2
TGTGCCAGCAGCCCCCCCCCGGGACTAGCGGGAGGGGGTGAGCAGTTCTTC
CASSPPPGLAGGGEQFF
>.|TRBJ2-7|.|TRBV29-1
TGCAGCGTTGTTGTAGGTGCCTACGAGCAGTACTTC
CSVVVGAYEQYF
>.|TRBJ1-5|.|TRBV19
TGTGCCAGTAGTCCAGCCACCAATAGCAATCAGCCCCAGCATTTT
CASSPATNSNQPQHF
>.|TRBJ2-7|.|TRBV29-1
TGCAGCGTAAACCCCTCCAACTCCTACGAGCAGTACTTC
CSVNPSNSYEQYF
>.|TRBJ2-5|.|TRBV7-7
TGTGCCAGCAGCTTAGGGGCAGGGTTTGAGACCCAGTACTTC
CASSLGAGFETQYF
>.|TRBJ2-6|.|TRBV15
TGTGCCACCAGCAGAGATCGGGTTACTGGGGCCAACGTCCTGACTTTC
CATSRDRVTGANVLTF
>TRBD2|TRBJ2-3|.|TRBV28
TGTGCCAGCAGTTCCGGGACTAGCGGGAGGACACTAAGGGCAGATACGCAGTATTTT
CASSSGTSGRTLRADTQYF
>TRBD1|TRBJ2-1|.|TRBV27
TGTGCCAGCCATAAAAGGGGGCATGAGCAGTTCTTC
CASHKRGHEQFF
>TRBD1|TRBJ2-6|once|TRBV5-4
TGTGCCAGCGAACAGGGGATCAACGCTGGGGCCAACGTCCTGACTTTC
CASEQGINAGANVLTF
>.|TRBJ1-1|.|TRBV19
TGTGCCAGCTTTACTAAGGGAAGTGAAGCTTTCTTT
CASFTKGSEAFF
>.|TRBJ1-1|.|TRBV14
TGTGCCAGCAGCCGAGTTTGGAGCCAACTGAACACTGAAGCTTTCTTT
CASSRVWSQLNTEAFF
>.|TRBJ1-4|.|TRBV19
TGTGCCAGTAAGCGAGCGAGCAGTCCTAATGAAAAACTGTTTTTT
CASKRASSPNEKLFF
>TRBD2|TRBJ2-1|.|TRBV7-2
TGTGCCAGCAGCCGAGCGGGAGGCATTTATGATGAGCAGTTCTTC
CASSRAGGIYDEQFF
>.|TRBJ2-7|.|TRBV6-1
TGTGCCAGCAGTGAAGCGCTCGGGGTTCCCTACGAGCAGTACTTC
CASSEALGVPYEQYF